Included here is one T cell receptor beta chain sequence, with context. Sequencing used immunoSEQ multiplex PCR; TCRdb keeps in-frame clones, though not all of them. The sample contains 700,000 to 750,000 clones, 70% to 90% of which appear only once. The CDR3 has 14 amino acids. Trimming left V 1 base short and J 5 bases short, with 12 bases between. Germline V lookup: CDR1 SGHVS, CDR2 FQNEAQ. The sample is drawn from a study of shared T cell receptors in the human thymus. These same data were also listed under a study on human thymus T cells. As that report states: Samples came from healthy Finnish infants during open corrective cardiac surgery. Resections from corrective heart surgery provided thymus tissue. Both thymic and peripheral blood repertoires showed apparently biased V and J usage. The related literature has documented a marked overlap of thymic repertoires among unrelated individuals.

This clonotype was sampled from a girl in the first two years of life with a congenital heart defect. Sequences were obtained from thymocytes. The genes are TRBV7-8 and TRBJ2-7; D not resolved. The CDR3 sequence: CASSLVLRVDEQYF. In DNA form, the CDR3 reads TGTGCCAGCAGCTTAGTTTTACGAGTCGACGAGCAGTACTTC. The entire variable domain, with the rest obtained from reference TRBV7-8 and TRBJ2-7, is as follows: GAGVSQSPRYKVAKRGQDVALRCDPISGHVSLFWYQQALGQGPEFLTYFQNEAQLDKSGLPSDRFFAERPEGSVSTLKIQRTQQEDSAVYLCASSLVLRVDEQYFGPGTRLTVT.